The 24 T cell receptor beta chains given below trace back to one sample, sequenced in a study of lung T cells in sarcoidosis with Löfgren's syndrome. Using its own MiXCR run on the reads, TCRdb lists one record per CDR3 protein. Of 60,000 or so distinct CDR3 sequences listed, 20% to 25% were seen once; the top ten hold about 2.2%. The sequenced material came from CD4+ T cells from PBMCs. All receptors derive from a human donor with sarcoidosis (Löfgren's syndrome or another form), or a control subject (not recorded which).

This clonotype appeared a few times. The chain is built from TRBV5-4 and TRBJ2-7; possibly TRBD1 or TRBD2 for D (6 bases each). From germline, CDR1 is SGHNT and CDR2 YYREEE (reference sequence). The V end was cut by 1 base, the J end by 2 bases, with 13 bases between. The CDR3 runs to 15 residues. The DNA for the CDR3 is TGTGCCAGCAGCTTGCCGGGGGCGATGGCCTACGAGCAGTACTTC. This translates into CASSLPGAMAYEQYF.

The genes are TRBV5-6 and TRBJ2-7; possible D gene TRBD1, 5 bases. Trimming took off 0 bases at V and 3 bases at J, with 10 bases between the two ends. CDR3 length equals 14 residues. Germline CDR1 SGHDT, CDR2 YYEEEE. CDR3 loop: CASSLEGRHYEQYF. The CDR3 DNA follows: TGTGCCAGCAGCTTGGAGGGGCGACACTACGAGCAGTACTTC.

This clonotype came up many times. J is TRBJ2-6 and V is TRBV27; 10 bases map to TRBD1. The trim removed 3 bases at V and 2 bases at J, leaving 10 bases unmatched. Germline CDR1 reads MNHEY; CDR2 reads SMNVEV (reference sequence). The CDR3 is 19 residues long. Here the CDR3 reads CASSFETGGGFPGANVLTF. CDR3 DNA: TGTGCCAGCAGTTTCGAGACAGGGGGCGGGTTCCCTGGGGCCAACGTCCTGACTTTC.

This clonotype was detected a few times. The rearrangement uses TRBV29-1 and TRBJ2-5, with D possibly being TRBD1 (6 bases). Trimming pared 7 bases from V and 5 bases from J, leaving 14 bases between. CDR1 and CDR2 (germline): SQVTM, ANQGSEA. The CDR3 covers 12 residues. The CDR3 region is CSAGQPQETQYF. CDR3 sequence (DNA): TGCAGCGCTGGACAGCCCCAGGAGACCCAGTACTTC.

This clonotype has more than one count but fewer than ten. This rearrangement joins TRBV12-3 or TRBV12-4 to TRBJ2-3; D is undetermined. V was trimmed by 8 bases and J by 6 bases, leaving 15 bases between them. This CDR3 is built from 13 residues. CDR3 sequence: CASGPDWVDTQYF. The CDR3 nucleotides read TGTGCCAGCGGCCCCGACTGGGTTGATACGCAGTATTTT.

This clonotype was picked up a small number of times. The chain is built from TRBV30 and TRBJ2-7; weak D call: TRBD1 (6 bases). The CDR3 is made up of 15 amino acids. In germline, CDR1 is GTSNPN, CDR2 SVGIG (reference sequence). Trimming took 0 bases from V and 7 from J, leaving 19 bases between them. The CDR3 DNA reads as TGTGCCTGGAGTGTACCTGAGGGCAGGGGATGGGAGCAGTACTTC. It encodes CAWSVPEGRGWEQYF.

This clonotype has ten or more counts. The chain combines TRBV15 with TRBJ2-7; D call uncertain. The CDR3 is 14 amino acids. Per germline, CDR1 LNHNV and CDR2 YYDKDF (reference sequence). Trimming pared 8 bases from V and 2 bases from J, leaving 16 bases between. The CDR3 DNA follows: TGTGCCACCTCCCTAGACCCTTCAACCTACGAGCAGTACGTC. Amino acid sequence: CATSLDPSTYEQYV.

This clonotype has at least ten counts. The CDR3 DNA sequence: TGTGCCAGCAGTACTCGACAGGCGGGGGAGCAGTACTTC. It yields the protein CASSTRQAGEQYF. The chain carries TRBV12-3 or TRBV12-4 and TRBJ2-7; D is possibly TRBD1 or TRBD2 (6 bases each). This CDR3 contains 13 residues. V gave up 5 bases and J gave up 7 bases, with 15 bases separating them.

This clonotype occurred many times. The V and J genes are TRBV28 and TRBJ1-6; D is unresolved. The CDR3 has 13 residues. Germline-derived CDR1 and CDR2 are MDHEN and SYDVKM. Trimming took off 3 bases at V and 8 bases at J, with 8 bases between the two ends. The CDR3 bases are TGTGCCAGCAGTTTTGGAAGGTATTCACCCCTCCACTTT. Its protein is CASSFGRYSPLHF. The variable domain in full, with the rest retrieved from reference TRBV28 and TRBJ1-6, is DVKVTQSSRYLVKRTGEKVFLECVQDMDHENMFWYRQDPGLGLRLIYFSYDVKMKEKGDIPEGYSVSREKKERFSLILESASTNQTSMYLCASSFGRYSPLHFGNGTRLTVT.

In the case of this clonotype: A much larger clone lies one base from this, so it may be a read error. The gene calls are TRBV12-3 or TRBV12-4 and TRBJ1-1; perhaps TRBD1 as D (6 bases). The CDR3 length is 16 residues. CDR3 DNA sequence: TGTGCCAGCAGTTTAGGTGGGCCAGGGGATGACACTGAAACTTTCTTT. Translated: CASSLGGPGDDTETFF.

This clonotype was detected only a few times. The V gene is TRBV4-3, the J gene TRBJ2-7; the D gene is possibly TRBD1 (5 bases). The CDR3 loop spans 16 amino acids. Trimming pared 4 bases from V and 3 bases from J, leaving 19 bases between. In germline, CDR1 is LGHNA, CDR2 YSLEER. The CDR3 is CASSRGLQGISYEQYF. In DNA form, the CDR3 reads TGCGCCAGCAGCCGCGGCCTGCAGGGTATCAGCTACGAGCAGTACTTC.

Comment on this clonotype: Relative to the germline gene, one junction end is altered; a read error may explain this. This rearrangement joins TRBV19 to TRBJ1-5; D perhaps matches TRBD1 (6 bases). CDR3 length: 15 amino acids. Germline V gene sequence: CDR1 LNHDA, CDR2 SQIVND (reference sequence). CDR3 nucleotide sequence: TGTGCCAGTAGTATGGCCGGGACACCTAATCAGCCCCAGCAGTTT. It specifies CASSMAGTPNQPQQF.

This clonotype was seen repeatedly, ten times or more. The V gene is TRBV6-1, the J gene TRBJ2-5, with D tentatively TRBD2 (6 bases). Trimming shortened V by 5 bases and J by 4 bases, and 11 bases separated the two germline ends. The CDR3 sequence is 13 residues long. Germline CDR1 MNHNS, CDR2 SASEGT. The DNA for the CDR3 is TGTGCCAGCAGTTTAGGGACTGCAGAGACCCAGTACTTC. It yields the protein CASSLGTAETQYF.

About this clonotype: With a much larger clone just one base away, this may be a read error. The chain combines TRBV7-2 with TRBJ1-6, with D unclear. The V end was cut by 8 bases, the J end by 11 bases, with 13 bases between. CDR3 size: 12 residues. Germline CDR1 and CDR2: SGHTA and FQGNSA. CDR3 region: CASRRANPPLHF. CDR3 bases: TGTGCCAGCCGCAGAGCCAATCCACCCCTCCACTTT.

This clonotype has ten or more counts. The chain links TRBV27 to TRBJ2-3; no definite D call. CDR1 is MNHEY and CDR2 is SMNVEV in the germline V gene (reference sequence). Trimming removed 2 bases at V and 12 bases at J, with 18 bases between. The CDR3 is made up of 14 amino acids. CDR3 bases: TGTGCCAGCAGTTTAAACCCATTTGCGTTTCACCAGTATTTT. It specifies CASSLNPFAFHQYF.

The chain uses TRBV29-1 and TRBJ1-1; TRBD1 might be the D (6 bases). CDR3 length: 13 residues. Germline V lookup: CDR1 SQVTM, CDR2 ANQGSEA. The germline V and J ends were trimmed by 7 bases and 1 base, with 13 bases remaining between them. For the CDR3, the DNA is TGCAGCGAGAAGGGACATCCGAACACTGAAGCTTTCTTT. Translated, it gives CSEKGHPNTEAFF. The full variable domain, with the rest looked up from reference TRBV29-1 and TRBJ1-1, is SAVISQKPSRDICQRGTSLTIQCQVDSQVTMMFWYRQQPGQSLTLIATANQGSEATYESGFVIDKFPISRPNLTFSTLTVSNMSPEDSSIYLCSEKGHPNTEAFFGQGTRLTVV.

Many counts were recorded for this clonotype. The gene calls are TRBV27 and TRBJ2-3, with 14 bases aligning to TRBD2. The CDR3 covers 18 residues. CDR1 is MNHEY, CDR2 SMNVEV, per germline (reference sequence). Germline trimming cut 4 bases from V and 9 bases from J; bases unmatched to any gene: 15. As DNA, the CDR3 is TGTGCCAGCAGTTACACCCCTCGACTAGCGGGGGGGCGGGGGACGCAGTATTTT. Translated, it gives CASSYTPRLAGGRGTQYF.

CDR3 sequence: CASSQTTGNTEAFF. The DNA for the CDR3 is TGTGCCAGCAGCCAAACGACAGGGAACACTGAAGCTTTCTTT. V is TRBV11-3 and J is TRBJ1-1; TRBD1 is a possible D gene (6 bases). Trimming removed 5 bases at V and 1 base at J, with 11 bases between. From germline, CDR1 is SGHNT and CDR2 YENEEA. The CDR3 loop spans 14 amino acids. The variable domain in full, completed from reference TRBV11-3 and TRBJ1-1, reads EAGVVQSPRYKIIEKKQPVAFWCNPISGHNTLYWYLQNLGQGPELLIRYENEEAVDDSQLPKDRFSAERLKGVDSTLKIQPAELGDSAVYLCASSQTTGNTEAFFGQGTRLTVV.

In its sample, this clonotype was seen many times. The rearrangement links TRBV28 to TRBJ2-3; 15 positions match TRBD2. Germline-derived CDR1 and CDR2 are MDHEN and SYDVKM. Trimming at V came to 6 bases and at J to 4 bases, leaving 8 bases not matched to a gene. The CDR3 runs 17 residues. This CDR3 is CASSLWTSGREPDTQYF. As DNA, the CDR3 is TGTGCCAGCAGCCTCTGGACTAGCGGGAGGGAGCCAGATACGCAGTATTTT.

This clonotype has only a few counts. The CDR3 bases are TGTGCCAGCAGCCCGGTCGTGATAAGCGGGAGGGTCAATGAGCAGTTCTTC. Amino acid sequence: CASSPVVISGRVNEQFF. The V gene is TRBV12-3 or TRBV12-4, the J gene TRBJ2-1; 10 positions match TRBD2. Unmatched junction bases numbered 14, after V lost 6 bases and J lost 6 bases. The CDR3 extends over 17 amino acids.

This clonotype was seen only a few times. The V call is TRBV19, the J call TRBJ2-5; 7 nucleotides match TRBD2. V lost 5 bases and J lost 2; bases outside the gene matches: 11. The V gene's germline CDR1 is LNHDA and CDR2 SQIVND (reference sequence). This CDR3 region has 16 residues. The CDR3, as DNA: TGTGCCAGTAGTCGTCGTGAAGCGGGGATACAAGAGACCCAGTACTTC. Translation: CASSRREAGIQETQYF.

J is TRBJ1-4 and V is TRBV19; D may be TRBD1 (5 bases). Germline CDR1 LNHDA, CDR2 SQIVND (reference sequence). The CDR3 loop spans 15 amino acids. V dropped 8 bases and J dropped 0 bases, with 13 bases sitting between them. Here the CDR3 reads CASGLDRATNEKLFF. The CDR3 region has the DNA TGTGCCAGTGGTCTCGACAGAGCAACTAATGAAAAACTGTTTTTT.

This clonotype was counted at least ten times. The chain combines TRBV6-6 with TRBJ1-1; D is unresolved. Trimming cost V 2 bases and J 0 bases, with 13 bases left between them. Germline values: CDR1 MNHNY, CDR2 SVGAGI (reference sequence). The CDR3 sequence is 16 residues long. CDR3 nucleotides: TGTGCCAGCAGTTACACTTGGACGGTAATGAACACTGAAGCTTTCTTT. As protein: CASSYTWTVMNTEAFF.

This clonotype turned up a few times. V and J are TRBV12-5 and TRBJ2-7; possible D gene TRBD1, 5 bases. The CDR3 covers 12 residues. Germline lookup yields CDR1 LGHNT and CDR2 FRNRAP. Trimming left V 11 bases short and J 0 bases short, with 11 bases between. The DNA for the CDR3 is TGTGCTGGCACCGACAGCTCCTACGAGCAGTACTTC. It is translated as CAGTDSSYEQYF.